This TCR beta chain was identified in a study of control samples from healthy donors and cancer patients. This CDR3 is built from 15 residues. Germline V CDR1 and CDR2: SNHLY, FYNNEI. Trimming pared 3 bases from V and 7 bases from J, leaving 15 bases between. Some clones are missing from TCRdb's copy, which holds only in-frame ones; the method was immunoSEQ multiplex PCR. The profile shows roughly 180,000 clones, 85% to 95% of them singletons. The chain recombines TRBV2 with TRBJ1-4; D gene uncertain. The clonotype comes from a woman younger than 35 in good health. Sequencing was carried out using blood. CDR3 nucleotides: TGTGCCAGCAGTGATGCAGCAGGATTGGGTGAAAAACTGTTTTTT. Encoded protein: CASSDAAGLGEKLFF.